The clone carrying this T cell receptor (beta chain) was seen just once. Here immunoSEQ multiplex PCR was the method, and the copy in TCRdb shows in-frame clones only, minus some. The sample has approximately 71,000 clones; over 80% are singletons. The sample originates from a study of OX40 agonist ivuxolimab in advanced cancers. The CDR3 is made up of 12 amino acids. CDR1 and CDR2 from the germline V gene are SGHNT and YENEEA. The germline V and J ends were trimmed by 1 base and 5 bases, with 4 bases remaining between them. This chain connects TRBV11-3 to TRBJ2-3; no clear D gene. This receptor was taken from an adult with an advanced solid tumor such as melanoma, head and neck, liver or kidney cancer. Here the sequenced sample was CD4+ or CD8+ T cells sorted from blood, taken in a trial of the OX40 agonist ivuxolimab. The CDR3 reads CASSLGGDTQYF. CDR3 in DNA: TGTGCCAGCAGCTTAGGCGGAGATACGCAGTATTTT.